This entry lists 30 T cell receptor beta chains sequenced from one sample in a study of blood T cell repertoires in COVID-19. Assay: immunoSEQ multiplex PCR; the TCRdb copy retains only in-frame clones and omits some. The table includes roughly 72,000 clones, 79% detected once. The specimen sequenced was peripheral blood. These receptors were collected from a woman of 80 years or more with active or convalescent COVID-19.

CDR3 sequence reads: CASRGAGYTF. CDR3 nucleotides: TGTGCCAGTAGAGGGGCCGGCTACACCTTC. V and J are TRBV19 and TRBJ1-2, with D possibly being TRBD1 (5 bases). Germline assignment: CDR1 LNHDA and CDR2 SQIVND (reference sequence). The V end lost 6 bases, the J end lost 8 bases, and 7 bases lay between the germline ends. The CDR3 runs to 10 residues.

This chain connects TRBV7-6 to TRBJ2-1; TRBD1 is a possible D gene (6 bases). The CDR3 covers 14 residues. CDR1 is SGHVS and CDR2 is FNYEAQ in the germline V gene. V shed 3 bases and J shed 7 bases, with 13 bases lying between them. The CDR3 nucleotides are TGTGCCAGCAGCTTCGGGACAAATAGGAATGAGCAGTTCTTC. It is translated as CASSFGTNRNEQFF.

J is TRBJ2-3 and V is TRBV18, with 8 bases fitting TRBD1. V trimming: 6 bases; J trimming: 5 bases; junction bases outside the gene matches: 4. The CDR3 consists of 13 residues. Germline V gene data show CDR1 as KGHSH and CDR2 as LQKENI. The CDR3 region is CASSQGAEDTQYF. The CDR3 region has the DNA TGTGCCAGCTCTCAGGGGGCGGAAGATACGCAGTATTTT.

In DNA, the CDR3 is TGTGCCATCACTCCCGAGGGGACAGGGAGAGGCGAGCAGTACTTC. Residues: CAITPEGTGRGEQYF. The V gene is TRBV10-3, the J gene TRBJ2-7, with 9 bases identical to TRBD1. V lost 7 bases to trimming and J lost 6 bases; unmatched junction nucleotides: 13. CDR1 ENHRY and CDR2 SYGVKD come from the germline V gene. There are 15 residues in the CDR3.

The gene calls are TRBV5-4 and TRBJ1-3; perhaps TRBD1 as D (5 bases). CDR3 length equals 15 residues. The germline V gene has CDR1 SGHNT and CDR2 YYREEE (reference sequence). V lost 4 bases, J lost 2 bases, and 13 bases lay in between. Here the CDR3 DNA reads TGTGCCAGCAGCCCAGACAGCACCACTGGAAACACCATATATTTT. This encodes CASSPDSTTGNTIYF.

The chain uses TRBV5-5 and TRBJ1-5; D uncertain. Trimming removed 0 bases from V and 0 bases from J, with 7 bases in between. Germline V CDR1 and CDR2: SGHKS, YYEKEE (reference sequence). The CDR3 runs 15 residues. In DNA form, the CDR3 reads TGTGCCAGCAGCTTGGGCAGTTATAGCAATCAGCCCCAGCATTTT. Translation gives CASSLGSYSNQPQHF.

This chain links TRBV19 with TRBJ2-5, with 7 positions matching TRBD1. CDR3 length: 15 residues. CDR1 is LNHDA, CDR2 SQIVND, per germline (reference sequence). The J segment lost 2 bases and the V segment lost 1 base, leaving 4 bases of the junction unmatched. The chain's CDR3 is CASSIGGRGQETQYF. The CDR3 coding sequence is TGTGCCAGTAGTATAGGGGGCAGGGGGCAAGAGACCCAGTACTTC. Full variable domain (missing parts from reference TRBV19 and TRBJ2-5): DGGITQSPKYLFRKEGQNVTLSCEQNLNHDAMYWYRQDPGQGLRLIYYSQIVNDFQKGDIAEGYSVSREKKESFPLTVTSAQKNPTAFYLCASSIGGRGQETQYFGPGTRLLVL.

This chain joins TRBV4-1 and TRBJ1-2, with D possibly TRBD1 on 5 matching bases. V dropped 1 base and J dropped 3 bases, with 9 bases sitting between them. The germline V gene has CDR1 MGHRA and CDR2 YSYEKL. This CDR3 has 14 amino acids. CDR3 residues: CASSQVPGHYGYTF. CDR3 DNA: TGCGCCAGCAGCCAAGTCCCAGGGCACTATGGCTACACCTTC.

The rearrangement uses TRBV27 and TRBJ2-7, with 7 nucleotides matching TRBD2. V dropped 6 bases and J dropped 2; count of bases not matched to a gene: 13. Looked up from germline, CDR1 is MNHEY and CDR2 is SMNVEV (reference sequence). The CDR3 covers 16 residues. The CDR3 DNA reads as TGTGCCAGCAGGCCTGGCGGGAGCATCAAACCCTACGAGCAGTACTTC. Protein product: CASRPGGSIKPYEQYF.

CDR3 sequence: CASSLGTLGGYTGELFF. The CDR3 DNA is TGTGCCAGCAGCTTGGGAACCTTGGGGGGGTACACCGGGGAGCTGTTTTTT. V gene TRBV5-5 combines with J gene TRBJ2-2, with TRBD2 matching over 7 bases. The V segment lost 0 bases and the J segment 3 bases; nucleotides outside the gene matches: 8. The CDR3 sequence is 17 residues long. Germline V gene lookup returns CDR1 SGHKS and CDR2 YYEKEE (reference sequence).

This chain uses TRBV4-1 with TRBJ1-2; 7 nucleotides line up with TRBD1. The CDR3 is 15 amino acids. The germline CDR1 and CDR2 sequences are MGHRA and YSYEKL. V shed 4 bases and J 0 bases; nucleotides not matched to a gene: 5. The CDR3 sequence is CASSPKGQANYGYTF. The CDR3 DNA is TGCGCCAGCAGCCCAAAAGGACAGGCTAACTATGGCTACACCTTC.

This clone has a single count. The chain links TRBV29-1 to TRBJ2-1; TRBD2 matches 8 bases. CDR1 is SQVTM and CDR2 is ANQGSEA in the germline V gene. The V segment lost 7 bases and the J segment 1 base; nucleotides outside the gene matches: 9. CDR3 length: 15 amino acids. The CDR3 bases are TGCAGCGCTGATAAAGCGGGAGCTTCCTACAATGAGCAGTTCTTC. Translating it yields CSADKAGASYNEQFF.

V is TRBV19 and J is TRBJ2-3; 8 bases match TRBD1. The CDR3 contains 15 residues. Germline trimming cut 5 bases from V and 4 bases from J; bases unmatched to any gene: 8. Germline assignment: CDR1 LNHDA and CDR2 SQIVND (reference sequence). CDR3 loop: CASSHPGTGPDTQYF. The CDR3 nucleotides are TGTGCCAGTAGTCATCCCGGGACAGGCCCAGATACGCAGTATTTT. The full variable domain, completed using reference TRBV19 and TRBJ2-3, is DGGITQSPKYLFRKEGQNVTLSCEQNLNHDAMYWYRQDPGQGLRLIYYSQIVNDFQKGDIAEGYSVSREKKESFPLTVTSAQKNPTAFYLCASSHPGTGPDTQYFGPGTRLTVL.

This clone was seen more than once but under ten times. This chain uses TRBV19 with TRBJ1-1; tentative D call: TRBD1 (5 bases). V lost 6 bases and J lost 1, with 12 bases in between. The CDR3 is made up of 14 amino acids. From germline, CDR1 is LNHDA and CDR2 SQIVND (reference sequence). In DNA, the CDR3 is TGTGCCAGTAGGCGCGGGGCCCGGAACACTGAAGCTTTCTTT. This sequence encodes CASRRGARNTEAFF.

The chain has TRBV24-1 and TRBJ2-3, with 14 nucleotides matching TRBD2. The CDR3 contains 18 residues. From germline, CDR1 is KGHDR and CDR2 SFDVKD. V dropped 4 bases and J dropped 2; count of bases not matched to a gene: 7. The CDR3 DNA reads as TGTGCCACCAGTGACCCTGGACTAGCGGGGGGCCCCACAGATACGCAGTATTTT. Protein product: CATSDPGLAGGPTDTQYF.

The gene calls are TRBV11-3 and TRBJ2-3; 10 nucleotides match TRBD2. Germline CDR1 reads SGHNT; CDR2 reads YENEEA. This CDR3 has 14 residues. V lost 3 bases and J lost 3; bases outside the gene matches: 0. The CDR3 is CASSLTSGTDTQYF. In nucleotides, the CDR3 is TGTGCCAGCAGCTTGACTAGCGGGACAGATACGCAGTATTTT.

The chain uses TRBV4-1 and TRBJ1-2; D may be TRBD1 (6 bases). V gave up 4 bases and J gave up 8 bases, with 23 bases separating them. The CDR3 extends over 16 amino acids. Germline loops: CDR1 MGHRA, CDR2 YSYEKL. For the CDR3, the DNA is TGCGCCAGCAGCCTCCTTCGGGCTACACAGGGTAGAGGCTACACCTTC. It specifies CASSLLRATQGRGYTF.

The chain has TRBV28 and TRBJ2-7; 13 nucleotides align to TRBD2. V lost 3 bases to trimming and J lost 5 bases; unmatched junction nucleotides: 7. Germline CDR1 MDHEN, CDR2 SYDVKM. This CDR3 is 16 amino acids long. The CDR3 here is CASSFIRTSGSDEQYF. In nucleotides, the CDR3 is TGTGCCAGCAGTTTCATCCGGACTAGCGGGAGTGACGAGCAGTACTTC.

V gene TRBV6-2 or TRBV6-3 combines with J gene TRBJ2-1; 8 nucleotides match TRBD1. The CDR3 has 14 residues. Germline V gives CDR1 MNHEY, CDR2 SVGEGT. With V trimmed by 0 bases and J by 9 bases, 4 bases remained unmatched. CDR3 bases: TGTGCCAGCAGTTACTCGAACAGGGGGAGTGAGCAGTTCTTC. Its protein is CASSYSNRGSEQFF.

The V call is TRBV28, the J call TRBJ2-7; D call uncertain. The CDR3 runs to 12 residues. Germline values: CDR1 MDHEN, CDR2 SYDVKM. Trimming pared 11 bases from V and 4 bases from J, leaving 15 bases between. The CDR3 here is CAAARREYEQYF. The CDR3 DNA reads TGTGCCGCGGCCCGTCGTGAATACGAGCAGTACTTC.

This chain uses TRBV11-3 with TRBJ2-1; tentative D call: TRBD1 (6 bases). Germline CDR1 and CDR2: SGHNT and YENEEA. The V gene lost 2 bases and the J gene lost 12 bases, with 11 bases spanning the gap. There are 12 residues in the CDR3. For the CDR3, the DNA is TGTGCCAGCAGCTTACAAACAGGGACGCAGTTCTTC. This sequence encodes CASSLQTGTQFF.

The chain is built from TRBV30 and TRBJ1-2; 8 bases are a match to TRBD1. This CDR3 is built from 10 residues. Trimming removed 8 bases from V and 12 bases from J; junction bases left unmatched: 8. Germline loops: CDR1 GTSNPN, CDR2 SVGIG (reference sequence). In nucleotides, the CDR3 is TGTGCCCAACGGACAGGGTCGGACACCTTC. It codes for CAQRTGSDTF.

The rearrangement uses TRBV5-1 and TRBJ1-2; D is possibly TRBD1 (6 bases). There are 14 residues in the CDR3. Germline CDR1 reads SGHRS; CDR2 reads YFSETQ. V shed 4 bases and J shed 6 bases, with 16 bases lying between them. The CDR3 is CASSALQGSDGYTF. The DNA for the CDR3 is TGCGCCAGCAGCGCGTTACAGGGATCGGATGGCTACACCTTC.

The chain uses TRBV2 and TRBJ2-3; 11 bases map to TRBD2. The length of the CDR3 is 16 residues. Germline V gene data show CDR1 as SNHLY and CDR2 as FYNNEI. The junction had 6 bases not matched to a gene; V was cut back by 4 bases and J by 3 bases. The CDR3 bases are TGTGCCAGCAGTGTGCGGCTAGCGGGGGGAACAGATACGCAGTATTTT. It specifies CASSVRLAGGTDTQYF.

J is TRBJ1-5 and V is TRBV27; tentative D call: TRBD1 (6 bases). The V and J ends lost 8 bases and 0 bases respectively, with 14 bases between them. Germline assignment: CDR1 MNHEY and CDR2 SMNVEV (reference sequence). This CDR3 has 15 residues. DNA for the CDR3: TGTGCCAGCCGAACCCAGGGGTATAGCAATCAGCCCCAGCATTTT. Amino acids: CASRTQGYSNQPQHF.

V is TRBV4-1 and J is TRBJ2-3, with TRBD1 matching over 7 bases. The CDR3 is 15 residues long. The V segment lost 3 bases and the J segment 2 bases; nucleotides outside the gene matches: 5. CDR1 and CDR2 (germline): MGHRA, YSYEKL. CDR3 nucleotide sequence: TGCGCCAGCAGCCAGTGGACAGGTAACACAGATACGCAGTATTTT. Protein product: CASSQWTGNTDTQYF.

The rearrangement uses TRBV5-8 and TRBJ2-3; D may be TRBD2 (5 bases). Germline assignment: CDR1 SGHTS and CDR2 YDEGEE. The CDR3 covers 15 residues. V was trimmed by 2 bases and J by 7 bases, leaving 17 bases between them. CDR3 in amino acids: CASSLRSGRVNTQYF. In DNA form, the CDR3 reads TGTGCCAGCAGCTTAAGAAGCGGCCGAGTGAATACGCAGTATTTT.

The chain carries TRBV7-8 and TRBJ1-6; TRBD1 matches 10 bases. Germline V gives CDR1 SGHVS, CDR2 FQNEAQ. The CDR3 contains 16 residues. The ends lost 1 base at V and 5 bases at J; junction bases unmatched: 2. The CDR3: CASSLGQGANNSPLHF. The CDR3 DNA reads TGTGCCAGCAGCTTAGGACAGGGGGCCAATAATTCACCCCTCCACTTT.

This chain links TRBV7-2 with TRBJ1-1; D ambiguous. The CDR3 covers 15 residues. V lost 1 base to trimming and J lost 0 bases, with 9 bases between them. Germline values: CDR1 SGHTA, CDR2 FQGNSA. CDR3 nucleotide sequence: TGTGCCAGCAGCTTAGTTCGGGGAATGAACACTGAAGCTTTCTTT. Translating gives CASSLVRGMNTEAFF.

V gene TRBV2 combines with J gene TRBJ2-5; D might be TRBD2 (6 bases). The germline CDR1 and CDR2 sequences are SNHLY and FYNNEI. The CDR3 has 13 amino acids. Trimming shortened V by 2 bases and J by 7 bases, and 11 bases separated the two germline ends. The DNA for the CDR3 is TGTGCCAGCAGTGAATGGGGAGCGGGGACCCAGTACTTC. It specifies CASSEWGAGTQYF. Full variable domain (rest looked up from reference TRBV2 and TRBJ2-5): EPEVTQTPSHQVTQMGQEVILRCVPISNHLYFYWYRQILGQKVEFLVSFYNNEISEKSEIFDDQFSVERPDGSNFTLKIRSTKLEDSAMYFCASSEWGAGTQYFGPGTRLLVL.